This T cell receptor (beta chain) appears in the sequencing data of a study of blood T cell repertoires in COVID-19. Study as a whole: Acute and convalescent COVID-19 samples came from the United States, Italy and Spain.

In the authors' workflow: The authors estimated nucleated cell counts from reference gene primer amplification. The repertoire was sequenced with immunoSEQ multiplex PCR; TCRdb's copy has only in-frame clones and lacks some. The V and J calls and clone size were taken over from that table, and D and trimming were inferred from the DNA. Of tens of thousands of clones listed, around 85% are singletons. CDR3 length: 14 amino acids. CDR1 SGHVS and CDR2 FQNEAQ come from the germline V gene. The V gene lost 4 bases and the J gene lost 5 bases, with 14 bases spanning the gap. During active infection, Seattle patients enrolled and were then monitored through disease.

The origin of this receptor is a man aged 40-49 years with COVID-19, enrolled during active disease. The sample taken for sequencing was peripheral blood. The rearrangement uses TRBV7-8 and TRBJ1-2; D is possibly TRBD1 (5 bases). The CDR3: CASSSFGGAYGYTF. In DNA, the CDR3 is TGTGCCAGCAGCTCATTTGGCGGGGCTTATGGCTACACCTTC.